This T cell receptor beta chain was obtained from a study of T-cell memory formation after mild COVID-19. Background on the study: For the most part, TCR clusters were specific to one donor. Points from the study as a whole: The pre-infection memory compartment contained some responding clones, suggesting cross-reactive memory joined.

Germline CDR1 MNHNS, CDR2 SASEGT. V was pared by 6 bases and J by 4 bases, with 9 bases of the junction left unmatched. CDR3 length: 17 residues. TCRalpha and TCRbeta libraries used 5'RACE with constant-segment primers and UMIs. TCRdb analysed the 5' RACE reads with MiXCR anew, one entry per CDR3 protein. The data show 500,000 to 550,000 distinct CDR3 sequences, roughly 22% seen once. This clonotype was observed a handful of times. As yet, its antigen is unknown. Material for sequencing was PBMCs or a T cell subset sorted from them (not recorded which). This TCR was sampled from an adult woman who had mild COVID-19 (a few samples of this study predate the infection). Cell type and time point are not known. The chain employs TRBV6-1 and TRBJ2-2; the match to TRBD2 covers 12 bases. The CDR3 is CASRVLAGGVFTGELFF. The CDR3 nucleotides read TGTGCCAGCAGAGTACTAGCGGGAGGAGTGTTCACCGGGGAGCTGTTTTTT.